These T cell receptor beta chains were read from a single sample in a study of OX40 agonist ivuxolimab in advanced cancers. The repertoire was sequenced with immunoSEQ multiplex PCR; TCRdb's copy has only in-frame clones and lacks some. The data hold about 20,000 clones, with under 85% observed a single time. This specimen consisted of CD4+ or CD8+ T cells sorted from blood, obtained in a trial of the OX40 agonist ivuxolimab. These receptors were taken from an adult with an advanced solid tumor such as melanoma, head and neck, liver or kidney cancer. Both conserved end residues are part of each CDR3. D genes are given only for firm matches. The size of a clone is reported for some rows only, either as once, few or many, or as a class for expanded clones.

CDR3 protein: CASSPRQSGANVLTF; CDR3 DNA: TGCGCCAGCAGCCCCCGACAATCTGGGGCCAACGTCCTGACTTTC; clone size: .; V gene: TRBV4-1; J gene: TRBJ2-6; D gene: .
CDR3 protein: CASSLVAGATSSYNEQFF; CDR3 DNA: TGTGCCAGCAGCTTAGTAGCGGGAGCCACAAGCTCCTACAATGAGCAGTTCTTC; clone size: .; V gene: TRBV7-6; J gene: TRBJ2-1; D gene: TRBD2
CDR3 protein: CASGALPDAYEQYF; CDR3 DNA: TGCGCCAGCGGAGCCCTCCCGGATGCCTACGAGCAGTACTTC; clone size: .; V gene: TRBV23-1; J gene: TRBJ2-7; D gene: .
CDR3 protein: CASSAGRGMNTEAFF; CDR3 DNA: TGTGCCAGCAGCGCGGGACGGGGGATGAACACTGAAGCTTTCTTT; clone size: .; V gene: TRBV7-9; J gene: TRBJ1-1; D gene: .
CDR3 protein: CASSLGQVDYGYTF; CDR3 DNA: TGCGCCAGCAGCTTGGGACAGGTGGACTATGGCTACACCTTC; clone size: .; V gene: TRBV5-1; J gene: TRBJ1-2; D gene: .
CDR3 protein: CASRKRTDNTGELFF; CDR3 DNA: TGTGCCAGCAGAAAACGGACAGACAACACCGGGGAGCTGTTTTTT; clone size: .; V gene: TRBV6-1; J gene: TRBJ2-2; D gene: .
CDR3 protein: CASEGTEIGAQYF; CDR3 DNA: TGTGCCAGCGAAGGGACAGAGATCGGGGCCCAGTACTTC; clone size: .; V gene: TRBV6-1; J gene: TRBJ2-5; D gene: TRBD1
CDR3 protein: CASSQGQASYEQYF; CDR3 DNA: TGTGCCAGCAGCCAGGGACAGGCGTCCTACGAGCAGTACTTC; clone size: .; V gene: TRBV5-8; J gene: TRBJ2-7; D gene: TRBD1
CDR3 protein: CASSPSGSVYEQYF; CDR3 DNA: TGTGCCAGCTCACCTAGCGGGAGTGTCTACGAGCAGTACTTC; clone size: .; V gene: TRBV18; J gene: TRBJ2-7; D gene: TRBD2
CDR3 protein: CASRLVRSTDTQYF; CDR3 DNA: TGTGCCAGCAGACTCGTCAGGTCCACAGATACGCAGTATTTT; clone size: .; V gene: TRBV5-6; J gene: TRBJ2-3; D gene: .
CDR3 protein: CATSLDSPLHF; CDR3 DNA: TGTGCCACCTCCCTCGATTCACCCCTCCACTTT; clone size: once; V gene: TRBV6-5; J gene: TRBJ1-6; D gene: .
CDR3 protein: CASSVVVSVRDKGSYEQYF; CDR3 DNA: TGTGCCAGCAGCGTAGTAGTGAGTGTTCGGGACAAGGGCTCCTACGAGCAGTACTTC; clone size: .; V gene: TRBV9; J gene: TRBJ2-7; D gene: .
CDR3 protein: CASSQERGGRDYGYTF; CDR3 DNA: TGTGCCAGCAGCCAAGAGCGGGGGGGTCGCGACTATGGCTACACCTTC; clone size: .; V gene: TRBV14; J gene: TRBJ1-2; D gene: .
CDR3 protein: CASSSPSANSYEQYF; CDR3 DNA: TGTGCCAGCAGCTCCCCTAGCGCCAACTCCTACGAGCAGTACTTC; clone size: .; V gene: TRBV7-9; J gene: TRBJ2-7; D gene: .
CDR3 protein: CASSSLSSGQGNTGELFF; CDR3 DNA: TGCGCCAGCAGCTCTTTATCCTCTGGACAGGGAAACACCGGGGAGCTGTTTTTT; clone size: .; V gene: TRBV4-1; J gene: TRBJ2-2; D gene: TRBD1
CDR3 protein: CASSPTGGVNTGELFF; CDR3 DNA: TGTGCCAGCTCACCGACCGGGGGTGTCAACACCGGGGAGCTGTTTTTT; clone size: .; V gene: TRBV18; J gene: TRBJ2-2; D gene: .
CDR3 protein: CASSLIRDATNEKLFF; CDR3 DNA: TGTGCCAGCAGCTTAATAAGGGACGCAACTAATGAAAAACTGTTTTTT; clone size: .; V gene: TRBV11-2; J gene: TRBJ1-4; D gene: .
CDR3 protein: CASSLNREPYNEQFF; CDR3 DNA: TGTGCCAGCAGCTTAAACAGGGAACCCTACAATGAGCAGTTCTTC; clone size: .; V gene: TRBV7-3; J gene: TRBJ2-1; D gene: .
CDR3 protein: CASSYGRARGQPQHF; CDR3 DNA: TGTGCCAGCAGTTATGGCAGGGCGAGAGGCCAGCCCCAGCATTTT; clone size: .; V gene: TRBV6-6; J gene: TRBJ1-5; D gene: .
CDR3 protein: CASTPGQDNQPQHF; CDR3 DNA: TGCGCCAGCACCCCGGGGCAGGACAATCAGCCCCAGCATTTT; clone size: .; V gene: TRBV10-2; J gene: TRBJ1-5; D gene: .
CDR3 protein: CASSEQALITEGYTF; CDR3 DNA: TGTGCCAGCAGTGAACAAGCTTTGATTACGGAGGGCTACACCTTC; clone size: .; V gene: TRBV6-1; J gene: TRBJ1-2; D gene: .
CDR3 protein: CASSTPEGVSGANVLTF; CDR3 DNA: TGTGCCAGCAGCACTCCCGAAGGGGTATCTGGGGCCAACGTCCTGACTTTC; clone size: .; V gene: TRBV7-9; J gene: TRBJ2-6; D gene: .
CDR3 protein: CASSWTGELFF; CDR3 DNA: TGTGCCAGCAGCTGGACCGGGGAGCTGTTTTTT; clone size: .; V gene: TRBV7-2; J gene: TRBJ2-2; D gene: .
CDR3 protein: CASSLDGNEQFF; CDR3 DNA: TGTGCCAGCAGCTTAGACGGCAATGAGCAGTTCTTC; clone size: .; V gene: TRBV7-9; J gene: TRBJ2-1; D gene: .